This T cell receptor (beta chain) was identified in a study of control samples from healthy donors and cancer patients. Assay: immunoSEQ multiplex PCR; the TCRdb copy retains only in-frame clones and omits some. The data hold around 68,000 clones, with approximately 83% observed a single time. V dropped 5 bases and J dropped 1 base, with 8 bases sitting between them. The CDR3 contains 13 residues. The sequenced sample was blood. The chain couples TRBV12-3 or TRBV12-4 to TRBJ1-1; possible D gene TRBD1, 5 bases. The sequence was obtained from a man between 60 and 75 years old in good health. CDR3 loop: CASSPGRNTEAFF. The CDR3 coding sequence is TGTGCCAGCAGTCCAGGGAGGAACACTGAAGCTTTCTTT.